One and the same sample provided the 21 T cell receptor beta chains below, sequenced in a study of cytomegalovirus exposure and HLA in healthy donors. Researchers ran the PCR with 60 Vbeta and 13 Jbeta primers. Produced via immunoSEQ multiplex PCR; TCRdb's table is partial and in-frame only. The table has about 190,000 clones, roughly 80% seen once. The material sequenced was PBMCs. These receptors originate from a male donor in good health and CMV-seronegative.

Only a few counts were recorded for this clone. The chain has TRBV7-2 and TRBJ2-7, with 9 positions matching TRBD1. Trimming at V came to 3 bases and at J to 6 bases, leaving 6 bases not matched to a gene. Germline lookup yields CDR1 SGHTA and CDR2 FQGNSA. The CDR3 extends over 14 amino acids. The CDR3 bases are TGTGCCAGCAGCTTCTCCGGGACAGGGAGCGAGCAGTACTTC. It encodes CASSFSGTGSEQYF.

This rearrangement joins TRBV10-3 to TRBJ2-1; tentative D call: TRBD1 (6 bases). The CDR3 loop spans 16 amino acids. Trimming took 6 bases from V and 0 from J, leaving 15 bases between them. CDR1 is ENHRY, CDR2 SYGVKD, per germline. CDR3 in amino acids: CAISIRQDSSYNEQFF. The CDR3 nucleotides read TGTGCCATCAGCATTCGACAGGACAGCTCCTACAATGAGCAGTTCTTC.

The chain carries TRBV5-4 and TRBJ2-2; 7 bases agree with TRBD2. Germline assignment: CDR1 SGHNT and CDR2 YYREEE (reference sequence). Germline trimming cut 4 bases from V and 5 bases from J; bases unmatched to any gene: 11. CDR3 length equals 16 residues. Written as DNA, the CDR3 is TGTGCCAGCAGCCCTGGGGGGGAGCGTGTTACCGGGGAGCTGTTTTTT. It is translated as CASSPGGERVTGELFF.

The genes are TRBV5-1 and TRBJ2-7, with 11 bases lining up with TRBD2. This CDR3 contains 16 residues. Germline values: CDR1 SGHRS, CDR2 YFSETQ. V dropped 4 bases and J dropped 2; count of bases not matched to a gene: 8. CDR3 nucleotides: TGCGCCAGCAGCCCGTCCCTAGCGGGGGGTGCCTACGAGCAGTACTTC. Protein product: CASSPSLAGGAYEQYF.

This chain connects TRBV28 to TRBJ1-2; D is possibly TRBD1 (5 bases). Germline V gene data show CDR1 as MDHEN and CDR2 as SYDVKM. The V end was cut by 6 bases, the J end by 6 bases, with 17 bases between. This CDR3 contains 14 residues. CDR3 bases: TGTGCCAGCAGCCTGGTAGGGGTGCCCGATGGCTACACCTTC. Protein sequence: CASSLVGVPDGYTF.

The chain carries TRBV28 and TRBJ1-5, with 9 bases aligning to TRBD1. The CDR3 has 20 residues. Germline-derived CDR1 and CDR2 are MDHEN and SYDVKM. V shed 2 bases and J 3 bases; nucleotides not matched to a gene: 17. CDR3 in amino acids: CASSLRRLDRGSRDNQPQHF. The CDR3 bases are TGTGCCAGCAGTTTACGCCGCCTGGACAGGGGAAGCAGGGACAATCAGCCCCAGCATTTT.

The CDR3 loop reads CASSSGTSGRNEQFF. In DNA, the CDR3 is TGCGCCAGCAGCTCCGGGACTAGCGGGAGGAATGAGCAGTTCTTC. The V and J genes are TRBV5-1 and TRBJ2-1; 15 positions agree with TRBD2. V was pared by 3 bases and J by 7 bases, with 2 bases of the junction left unmatched. Per germline, CDR1 SGHRS and CDR2 YFSETQ. This CDR3 is built from 15 residues.

This chain links TRBV5-1 with TRBJ2-7; possible D gene TRBD1, 5 bases. Trimming cost V 3 bases and J 7 bases, with 8 bases left between them. The CDR3 runs 11 residues. Looked up from germline, CDR1 is SGHRS and CDR2 is YFSETQ. Written as DNA, the CDR3 is TGCGCCAGCAGCTCCAGACAGGAGCAGTACTTC. Its protein is CASSSRQEQYF.

The chain links TRBV5-6 to TRBJ2-3; TRBD1 matches 7 bases. The CDR3 length is 16 residues. V shed 4 bases, J shed 1 base, and the junction held 9 bases outside the gene matches. Germline V CDR1 and CDR2: SGHDT, YYEEEE. CDR3 DNA sequence: TGTGCCAGCAGCCTCACAGGGGCCTGGGGCACAGATACGCAGTATTTT. This gives the protein CASSLTGAWGTDTQYF. The complete variable domain, with remaining parts taken from reference TRBV5-6 and TRBJ2-3, reads DAGVTQSPTHLIKTRGQQVTLRCSPKSGHDTVSWYQQALGQGPQFIFQYYEEEERQRGNFPDRFSGHQFPNYSSELNVNALLLGDSALYLCASSLTGAWGTDTQYFGPGTRLTVL.

In this sample, this clone turned up once. The junction shows a germline mismatch at one end, possibly a read error. The rearrangement uses TRBV7-9 and TRBJ2-7, with 10 positions matching TRBD1. CDR1 and CDR2 (germline): SEHNR, FQNEAQ (reference sequence). CDR3 length: 16 amino acids. The CDR3 DNA reads as TGTTCCAGCAGCTTAACCTTGACAGGGGGCGGGGACGAGCAGTACTTC. Translated: CSSSLTLTGGGDEQYF.

V gene TRBV6-1 combines with J gene TRBJ1-1, with TRBD1 as a possible D gene (6 bases). The V end lost 4 bases, the J end lost 1 base, and 13 bases lay between the germline ends. CDR3 length equals 15 residues. Germline V gene data show CDR1 as MNHNS and CDR2 as SASEGT. Here the CDR3 reads CASSALTGKNTEAFF. CDR3 DNA sequence: TGTGCCAGCAGTGCCCTCACAGGGAAGAACACTGAAGCTTTCTTT.

This rearrangement joins TRBV7-2 to TRBJ2-1; 7 nucleotides line up with TRBD1. Germline CDR1 and CDR2: SGHTA and FQGNSA. This CDR3 region has 13 residues. Trimming at V came to 5 bases and at J to 13 bases, leaving 11 bases not matched to a gene. The CDR3 protein is CASSQRADREQFF. CDR3 sequence (DNA): TGTGCCAGCAGCCAGAGGGCAGACAGGGAACAGTTCTTC.

The rearrangement joins TRBV7-2 to TRBJ2-5, with D perhaps TRBD1 (6 bases). The CDR3 is 15 residues long. The germline V gene encodes CDR1 SGHTA and CDR2 FQGNSA. Between the trimmed V and J ends, which lost 1 base and 6 bases, there was a span of 15 bases. The CDR3 loop reads CASSLVARRGQTQYF. The CDR3 DNA reads as TGTGCCAGCAGCTTAGTGGCTCGCAGGGGCCAGACCCAGTACTTC. Supplemented by reference TRBV7-2 and TRBJ2-5, the full variable domain reads GAGVSQSPSNKVTEKGKDVELRCDPISGHTALYWYRQSLGQGLEFLIYFQGNSAPDKSGLPSDRFSAERTGGSVSTLTIQRTQQEDSAVYLCASSLVARRGQTQYFGPGTRLLVL.

CDR3 in DNA: TGTGCCAGCAGTGCCTTAGCGGGGGACAACACCGGGGAGCTGTTTTTT. It encodes CASSALAGDNTGELFF. The chain couples TRBV6-1 to TRBJ2-2, with TRBD2 matching over 9 bases. CDR3 size: 16 residues. Germline assignment: CDR1 MNHNS and CDR2 SASEGT. V shed 4 bases and J 2 bases; nucleotides not matched to a gene: 5.

The CDR3 DNA sequence: TGTGCCATCAGCAGTGTCCAAAATGAAAAACTGTTTTTT. It encodes CAISSVQNEKLFF. V is TRBV10-3 and J is TRBJ1-4; D gene uncertain. Trimming removed 6 bases from V and 5 bases from J, with 10 bases in between. Germline-derived CDR1 and CDR2 are ENHRY and SYGVKD. The CDR3 is 13 residues long.

The chain uses TRBV27 and TRBJ2-4; 7 nucleotides match TRBD2. This CDR3 is 17 amino acids long. Losses at the gene ends were 1 base for V and 3 bases for J; bases not matched to a gene: 9. CDR1 MNHEY and CDR2 SMNVEV come from the germline V gene (reference sequence). Written as DNA, the CDR3 is TGTGCCAGCAGTTTATTTGCCGGGGGGTCAGACAAAAACATTCAGTACTTC. Translated, it gives CASSLFAGGSDKNIQYF.

This chain uses TRBV28 with TRBJ1-2; TRBD1 aligns across 7 bases. The CDR3 length is 12 residues. Trimming removed 10 bases from V and 7 bases from J; junction bases left unmatched: 9. Germline V gene data show CDR1 as MDHEN and CDR2 as SYDVKM. In DNA, the CDR3 is TGTGCCACCAGGGGGAGGGGGTTTGGCTACACCTTC. It encodes CATRGRGFGYTF.

The chain has TRBV19 and TRBJ2-7, with D possibly being TRBD2 (7 bases). Germline CDR1 reads LNHDA; CDR2 reads SQIVND (reference sequence). The CDR3 loop spans 15 amino acids. Trimming removed 7 bases at V and 2 bases at J, with 18 bases between. CDR3 sequence reads: CASTPTGGGPYEQYF. The CDR3 region has the DNA TGTGCCAGTACCCCGACGGGCGGGGGCCCCTACGAGCAGTACTTC.

With respect to this clone: The same CDR3 is also encoded by other DNA sequences in this sample. The genes are TRBV5-4 and TRBJ2-2; no definite D call. The CDR3 is 15 residues long. The germline V gene has CDR1 SGHNT and CDR2 YYREEE (reference sequence). Trimming left V 0 bases short and J 1 base short, with 7 bases between. CDR3 coding DNA: TGTGCCAGCAGCTTGGCCACCGGGAACACCGGGGAGCTGTTTTTT. This translates into CASSLATGNTGELFF.

The chain uses TRBV28 and TRBJ2-1; 12 nucleotides agree with TRBD2. After removal of 3 bases from V and 10 bases from J, the junction contained 10 bases not matched to a gene. CDR3 length equals 16 residues. Per the germline V gene, CDR1 is MDHEN and CDR2 is SYDVKM. This CDR3 reads CASSFRTSGTLQEQFF. The DNA for the CDR3 is TGTGCCAGCAGTTTTAGGACTAGCGGGACTCTTCAGGAGCAGTTCTTC.

The chain uses TRBV28 and TRBJ2-7, with TRBD2 matching over 14 bases. In germline, CDR1 is MDHEN, CDR2 SYDVKM. V shed 5 bases, J shed 3 bases, and the junction held 9 bases outside the gene matches. CDR3 length equals 17 residues. The DNA of the CDR3 is TGTGCCAGCAGTCCCACGGGACTAGCGGGAGATGGCTACGAGCAGTACTTC. Amino acids: CASSPTGLAGDGYEQYF.